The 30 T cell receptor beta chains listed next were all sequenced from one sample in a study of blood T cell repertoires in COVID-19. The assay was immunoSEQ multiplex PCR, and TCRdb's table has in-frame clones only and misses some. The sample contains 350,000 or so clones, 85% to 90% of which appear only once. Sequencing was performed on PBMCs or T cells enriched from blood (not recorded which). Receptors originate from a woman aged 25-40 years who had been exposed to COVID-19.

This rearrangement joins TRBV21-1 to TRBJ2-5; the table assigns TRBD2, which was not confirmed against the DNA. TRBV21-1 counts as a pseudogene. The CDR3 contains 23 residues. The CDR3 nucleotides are TGTGCCAGCAGCAAAGGGGACTTTCTTCTAGTTCTCCAGGGATGGGGCCAAAAAGAGACCCAGTACTTC. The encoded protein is CASSKGDFLLVLQGWGQKETQYF.

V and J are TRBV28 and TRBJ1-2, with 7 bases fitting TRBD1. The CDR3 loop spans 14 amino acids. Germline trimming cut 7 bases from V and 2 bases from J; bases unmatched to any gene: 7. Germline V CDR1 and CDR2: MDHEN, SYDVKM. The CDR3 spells CASTRQGPNYGYTF. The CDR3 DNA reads TGTGCCAGCACTAGACAGGGTCCGAACTATGGCTACACCTTC.

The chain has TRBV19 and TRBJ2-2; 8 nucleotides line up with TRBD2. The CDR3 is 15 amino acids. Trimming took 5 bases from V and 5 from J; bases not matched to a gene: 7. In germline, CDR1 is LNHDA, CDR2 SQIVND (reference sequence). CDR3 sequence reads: CASSASGRGTGELFF. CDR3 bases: TGTGCCAGTAGTGCCAGCGGGAGAGGAACCGGGGAGCTGTTTTTT.

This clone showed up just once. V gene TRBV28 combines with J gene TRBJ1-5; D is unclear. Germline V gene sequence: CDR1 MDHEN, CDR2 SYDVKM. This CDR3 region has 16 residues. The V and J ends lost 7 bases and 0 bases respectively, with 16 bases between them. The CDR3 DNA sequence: TGTGCCAGCACGATACTCCGGGGTAATAGCAATCAGCCCCAGCATTTT. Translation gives CASTILRGNSNQPQHF.

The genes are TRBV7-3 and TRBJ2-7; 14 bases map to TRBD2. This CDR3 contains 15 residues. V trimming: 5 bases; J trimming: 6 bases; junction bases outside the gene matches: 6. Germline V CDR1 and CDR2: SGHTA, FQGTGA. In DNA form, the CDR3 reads TGTGCCAGCAGCCCCGGGACTAGCGGGAGACGCGAGCAGTACTTC. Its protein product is CASSPGTSGRREQYF.

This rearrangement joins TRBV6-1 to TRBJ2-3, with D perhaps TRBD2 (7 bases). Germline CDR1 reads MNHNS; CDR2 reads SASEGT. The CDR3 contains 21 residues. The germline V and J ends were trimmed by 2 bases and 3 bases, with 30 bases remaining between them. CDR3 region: CASSELKNKVGGRLFTDTQYF. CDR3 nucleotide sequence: TGTGCCAGCAGTGAACTGAAAAATAAGGTCGGGGGGCGTTTGTTTACAGATACGCAGTATTTT.

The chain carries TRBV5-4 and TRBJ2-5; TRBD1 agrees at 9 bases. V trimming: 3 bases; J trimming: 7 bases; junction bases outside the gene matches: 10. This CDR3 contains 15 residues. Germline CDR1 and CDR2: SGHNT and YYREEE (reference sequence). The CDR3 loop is CASSWGDRAYVTQYF. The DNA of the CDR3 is TGTGCCAGCAGCTGGGGGGACAGGGCCTATGTGACCCAGTACTTC.

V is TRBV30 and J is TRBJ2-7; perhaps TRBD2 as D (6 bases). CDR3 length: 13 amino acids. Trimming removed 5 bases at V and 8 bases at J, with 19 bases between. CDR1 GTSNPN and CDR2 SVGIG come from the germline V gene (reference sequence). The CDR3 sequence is CAWGRGGDHKQYF. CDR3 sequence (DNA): TGTGCCTGGGGAAGGGGCGGGGACCACAAGCAGTACTTC.

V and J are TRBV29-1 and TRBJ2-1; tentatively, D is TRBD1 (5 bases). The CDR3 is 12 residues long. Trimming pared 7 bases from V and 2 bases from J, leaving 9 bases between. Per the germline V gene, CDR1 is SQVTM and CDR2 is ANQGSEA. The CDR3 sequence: CSAKTAYNEQFF. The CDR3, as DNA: TGCAGCGCCAAGACAGCCTACAATGAGCAGTTCTTC.

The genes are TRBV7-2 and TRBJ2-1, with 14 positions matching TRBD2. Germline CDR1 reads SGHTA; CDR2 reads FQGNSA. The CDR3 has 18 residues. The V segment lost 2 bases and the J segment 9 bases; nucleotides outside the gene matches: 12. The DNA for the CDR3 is TGTGCCAGCAGCTTAAGGGGAGTCGGGACTAGCGGGAGTGGTGAGCAGTTCTTC. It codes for CASSLRGVGTSGSGEQFF.

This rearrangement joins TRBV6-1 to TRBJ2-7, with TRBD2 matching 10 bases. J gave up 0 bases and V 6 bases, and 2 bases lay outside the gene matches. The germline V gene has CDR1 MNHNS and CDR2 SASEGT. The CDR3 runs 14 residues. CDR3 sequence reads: CASRGLANSYEQYF. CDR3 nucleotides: TGTGCCAGCAGGGGACTAGCGAACTCCTACGAGCAGTACTTC.

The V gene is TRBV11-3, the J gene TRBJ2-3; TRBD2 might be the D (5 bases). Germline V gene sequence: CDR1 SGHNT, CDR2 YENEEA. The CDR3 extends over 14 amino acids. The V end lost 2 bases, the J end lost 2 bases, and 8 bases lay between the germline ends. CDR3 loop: CASSLQRLTDTQYF. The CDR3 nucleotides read TGTGCCAGCAGCTTACAGCGGCTCACAGATACGCAGTATTTT.

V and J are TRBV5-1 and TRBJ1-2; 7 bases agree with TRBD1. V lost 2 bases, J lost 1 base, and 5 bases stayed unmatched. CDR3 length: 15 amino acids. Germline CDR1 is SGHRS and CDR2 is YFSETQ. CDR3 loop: CASSFDRAGNYGYTF. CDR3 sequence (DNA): TGCGCCAGCAGCTTTGACAGGGCGGGTAACTATGGCTACACCTTC. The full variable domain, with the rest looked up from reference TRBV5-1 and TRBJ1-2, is KAGVTQTPRYLIKTRGQQVTLSCSPISGHRSVSWYQQTPGQGLQFLFEYFSETQRNKGNFPGRFSGRQFSNSRSEMNVSTLELGDSALYLCASSFDRAGNYGYTFGSGTRLTVV.

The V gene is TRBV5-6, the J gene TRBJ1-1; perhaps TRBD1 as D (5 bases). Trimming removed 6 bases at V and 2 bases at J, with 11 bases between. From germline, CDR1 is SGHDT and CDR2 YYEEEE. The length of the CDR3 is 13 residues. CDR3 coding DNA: TGTGCCAGCAATAAGGGGAAAAACACTGAAGCTTTCTTT. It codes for CASNKGKNTEAFF.

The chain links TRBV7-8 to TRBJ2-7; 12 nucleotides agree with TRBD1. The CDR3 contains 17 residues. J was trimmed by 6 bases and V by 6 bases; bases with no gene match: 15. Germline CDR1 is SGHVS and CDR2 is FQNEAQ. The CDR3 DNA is TGTGCCAGCAGGTATACCCCTACCGGGACAGGGGGCCGCGAGCAGTACTTC. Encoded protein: CASRYTPTGTGGREQYF.

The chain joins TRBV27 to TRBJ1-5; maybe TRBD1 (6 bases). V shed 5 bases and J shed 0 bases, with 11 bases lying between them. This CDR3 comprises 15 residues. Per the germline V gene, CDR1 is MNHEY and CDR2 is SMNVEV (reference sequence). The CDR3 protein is CASSLGQYSNQPQHF. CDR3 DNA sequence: TGTGCCAGCAGTCTCGGACAGTATAGCAATCAGCCCCAGCATTTT.

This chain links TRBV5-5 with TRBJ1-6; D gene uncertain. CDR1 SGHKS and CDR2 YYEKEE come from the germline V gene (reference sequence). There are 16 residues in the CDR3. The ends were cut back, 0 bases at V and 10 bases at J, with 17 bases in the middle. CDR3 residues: CASSLEVARDRSPLHF. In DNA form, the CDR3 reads TGTGCCAGCAGCTTGGAGGTTGCCCGGGATCGGTCACCCCTCCACTTT.

The CDR3 nucleotides read TGTGCCAGCAGTCCCCTCGAAATGCCCCGGGACACTGAAGCTTTCTTT. This codes for CASSPLEMPRDTEAFF. This chain links TRBV9 with TRBJ1-1; D is unresolved. This CDR3 spans 16 amino acids. V shed 5 bases and J shed 3 bases, with 20 bases lying between them. Germline V CDR1 and CDR2: SGDLS, YYNGEE.

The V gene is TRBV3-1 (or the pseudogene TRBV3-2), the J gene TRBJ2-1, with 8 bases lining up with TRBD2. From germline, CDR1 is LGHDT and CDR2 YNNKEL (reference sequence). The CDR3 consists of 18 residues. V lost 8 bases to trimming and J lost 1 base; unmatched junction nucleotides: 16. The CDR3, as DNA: TGTGCCAGCGGTTCCAGTAGCGGGACTTTTGAATCCTACAATGAGCAGTTCTTC. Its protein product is CASGSSSGTFESYNEQFF.

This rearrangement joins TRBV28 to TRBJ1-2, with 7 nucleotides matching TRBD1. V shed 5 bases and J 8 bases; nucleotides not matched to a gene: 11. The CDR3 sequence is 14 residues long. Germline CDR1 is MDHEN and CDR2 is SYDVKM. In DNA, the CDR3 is TGTGCCAGCAGTCTTGGGACAGTTCCTTGGGGCTACACCTTC. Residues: CASSLGTVPWGYTF.

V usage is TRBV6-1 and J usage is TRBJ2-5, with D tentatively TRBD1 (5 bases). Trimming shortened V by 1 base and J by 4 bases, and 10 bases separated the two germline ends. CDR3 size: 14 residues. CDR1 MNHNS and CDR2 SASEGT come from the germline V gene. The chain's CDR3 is CASSEGSGPETQYF. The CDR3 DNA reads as TGTGCCAGCAGTGAAGGTTCAGGGCCAGAGACCCAGTACTTC.

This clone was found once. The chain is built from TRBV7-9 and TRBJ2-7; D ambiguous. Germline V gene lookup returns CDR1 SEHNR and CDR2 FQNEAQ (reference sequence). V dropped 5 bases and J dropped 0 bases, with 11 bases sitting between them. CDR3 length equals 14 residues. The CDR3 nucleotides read TGTGCCAGCAGCCCAGAACAAAGCTCCTACGAGCAGTACTTC. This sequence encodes CASSPEQSSYEQYF.

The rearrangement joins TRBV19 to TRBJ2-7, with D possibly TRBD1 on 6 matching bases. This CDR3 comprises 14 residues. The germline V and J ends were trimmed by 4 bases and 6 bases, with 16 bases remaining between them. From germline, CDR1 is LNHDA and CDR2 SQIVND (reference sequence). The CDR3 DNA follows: TGTGCCAGTAGTACCGCCACCACAGGGACCGAGCAGTACTTC. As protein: CASSTATTGTEQYF.

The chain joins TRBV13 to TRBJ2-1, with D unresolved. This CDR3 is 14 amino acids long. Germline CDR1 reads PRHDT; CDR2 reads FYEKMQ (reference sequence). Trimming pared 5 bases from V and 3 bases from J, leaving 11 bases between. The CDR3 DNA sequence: TGTGCCAGCAGCCTTCGACTCCTCTACAATGAGCAGTTCTTC. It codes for CASSLRLLYNEQFF.

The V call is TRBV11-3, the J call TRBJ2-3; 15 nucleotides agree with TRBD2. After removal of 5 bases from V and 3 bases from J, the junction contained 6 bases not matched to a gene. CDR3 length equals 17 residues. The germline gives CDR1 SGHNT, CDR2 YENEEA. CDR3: CASSPGLAGGGTDTQYF. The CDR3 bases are TGTGCCAGCAGCCCAGGACTAGCGGGAGGGGGAACAGATACGCAGTATTTT.

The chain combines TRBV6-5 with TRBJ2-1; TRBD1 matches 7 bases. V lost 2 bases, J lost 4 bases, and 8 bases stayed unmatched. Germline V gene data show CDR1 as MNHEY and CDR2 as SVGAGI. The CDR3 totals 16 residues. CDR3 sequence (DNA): TGTGCCAGCAGTTACGACCTAGGGGGCCGGTACAATGAGCAGTTCTTC. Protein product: CASSYDLGGRYNEQFF.

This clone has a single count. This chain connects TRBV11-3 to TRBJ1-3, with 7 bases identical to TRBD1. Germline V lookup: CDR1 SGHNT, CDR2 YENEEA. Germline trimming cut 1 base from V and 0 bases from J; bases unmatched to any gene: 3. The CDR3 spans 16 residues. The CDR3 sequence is CASSLGQGRSGNTIYF. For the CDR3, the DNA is TGTGCCAGCAGCTTAGGACAGGGCCGCTCTGGAAACACCATATATTTT.

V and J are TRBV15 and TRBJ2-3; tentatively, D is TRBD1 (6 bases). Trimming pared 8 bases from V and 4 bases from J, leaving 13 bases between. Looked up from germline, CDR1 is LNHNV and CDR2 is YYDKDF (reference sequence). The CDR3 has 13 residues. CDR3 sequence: CATRTGQSDTQYF. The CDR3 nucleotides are TGTGCCACCCGAACCGGACAGTCAGATACGCAGTATTTT.

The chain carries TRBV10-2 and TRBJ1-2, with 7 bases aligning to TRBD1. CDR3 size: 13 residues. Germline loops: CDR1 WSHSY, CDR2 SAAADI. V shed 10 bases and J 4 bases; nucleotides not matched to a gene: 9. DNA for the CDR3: TGCGCCACCTCAGGGCGGGACAGCTATGGCTACACCTTC. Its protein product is CATSGRDSYGYTF.

CDR3 coding DNA: TGTGCCAGCAGCTACACTAGCGGGAACTCCAATGAGCAGTTCTTC. Encoded protein: CASSYTSGNSNEQFF. The V gene is TRBV11-2, the J gene TRBJ2-1; the match to TRBD2 covers 10 bases. With 4 bases clipped from V and 6 bases from J, the junction kept 6 bases outside the gene matches. This CDR3 has 15 residues. Looked up from germline, CDR1 is SGHAT and CDR2 is FQNNGV.